This TCR beta chain was obtained from a study of cytomegalovirus exposure and HLA in healthy donors. Germline CDR1 is SGHNT and CDR2 is YYREEE (reference sequence). V was shortened by 0 bases and J by 8 bases, with 9 bases between the two germline ends. The CDR3 is made up of 13 amino acids. Amplification used 60 Vbeta primers and 13 Jbeta primers. The protocol was immunoSEQ multiplex PCR, while the TCRdb copy is restricted to in-frame clones and leaves out a portion. This table holds around 300,000 clones, roughly 90% found once. Concerning this clone itself: Its specificity is unknown.

Notes on the study in general: Presence/absence analyses assumed roughly uniform sequencing depth across donors.

Donors showed nominal health when sampled, although they likely had unrecorded immune exposures. The TCR sequence derives from a woman between 18 and 30 years old in good health and CMV-seronegative. Source material: PBMCs. The rearrangement links TRBV5-4 to TRBJ2-1; D unresolved. CDR3 nucleotide sequence: TGTGCCAGCAGCTTGGCCCTGGCCGATGAGCAGTTCTTC. It yields the protein CASSLALADEQFF.